The 21 T cell receptor beta chains given below trace back to one sample, sequenced in a study of cytomegalovirus exposure and HLA in healthy donors. The primer mix had 60 Vbeta and 13 Jbeta primers. Only in-frame clones appear in the TCRdb table, and some are missing; sequencing was by immunoSEQ multiplex PCR. Of approximately 160,000 clones in the sample, 80% to 90% are singletons; the top ten hold 1.5% to 2%. The sample was PBMCs. The receptors here all came from a woman younger than 35 in good health and CMV-seronegative.

This clone has more than one count but fewer than ten. The chain links TRBV6-6 to TRBJ1-2; 9 nucleotides match TRBD1. The trim removed 7 bases at V and 1 base at J, leaving 7 bases unmatched. Germline CDR1 is MNHNY and CDR2 is SVGAGI (reference sequence). CDR3 length: 15 amino acids. CDR3 loop: CASTQGAERNYGYTF. The CDR3 DNA is TGTGCCAGCACACAGGGGGCGGAACGTAACTATGGCTACACCTTC.

The V and J genes are TRBV6-6 and TRBJ2-2; no reliable D call. CDR3 length: 13 residues. Germline V CDR1 and CDR2: MNHNY, SVGAGI (reference sequence). V lost 5 bases, J lost 6 bases, and 10 bases lay in between. CDR3 loop: CASSTTSPGELFF. The CDR3 DNA sequence: TGTGCCAGCAGTACCACATCCCCCGGGGAGCTGTTTTTT.

This clone has more than one count but fewer than ten. The chain joins TRBV28 to TRBJ1-6; D is perhaps TRBD1 (5 bases). This CDR3 has 15 residues. V lost 3 bases to trimming and J lost 5 bases, with 11 bases between them. Germline V lookup: CDR1 MDHEN, CDR2 SYDVKM. CDR3 loop: CASSFLQGHNSPLHF. DNA of the CDR3: TGTGCCAGCAGTTTTCTTCAGGGTCATAATTCACCCCTCCACTTT. Complete variable domain (other parts from reference TRBV28 and TRBJ1-6): DVKVTQSSRYLVKRTGEKVFLECVQDMDHENMFWYRQDPGLGLRLIYFSYDVKMKEKGDIPEGYSVSREKKERFSLILESASTNQTSMYLCASSFLQGHNSPLHFGNGTRLTVT.

The chain combines TRBV19 with TRBJ1-5; D uncertain. CDR3 size: 12 residues. The ends were cut back, 5 bases at V and 9 bases at J, with 11 bases in the middle. Per germline, CDR1 LNHDA and CDR2 SQIVND (reference sequence). The CDR3 DNA is TGTGCCAGTAGTCTGCGCCTCGGGCCCCAGCATTTT. It is translated as CASSLRLGPQHF.

This chain connects TRBV27 to TRBJ2-7; no definite D call. There are 13 residues in the CDR3. The germline V and J ends were trimmed by 6 bases and 7 bases, with 16 bases remaining between them. Germline CDR1 is MNHEY and CDR2 is SMNVEV (reference sequence). For the CDR3, the DNA is TGTGCCAGCAGACCTTCAGAGGCGGAGGAGCAGTACTTC. This encodes CASRPSEAEEQYF.

This chain links TRBV28 with TRBJ2-3, with TRBD2 matching over 8 bases. The germline V gene encodes CDR1 MDHEN and CDR2 SYDVKM. This CDR3 contains 16 residues. The V segment lost 0 bases and the J segment 2 bases; nucleotides outside the gene matches: 4. CDR3 region: CASSLWAGGATDTQYF. As DNA, the CDR3 is TGTGCCAGCAGTTTATGGGCGGGGGGCGCCACAGATACGCAGTATTTT.

The gene calls are TRBV7-9 and TRBJ2-7; D not certain. Trimming removed 4 bases from V and 2 bases from J, with 6 bases in between. CDR1 is SEHNR, CDR2 FQNEAQ, per germline (reference sequence). The CDR3 covers 12 residues. CDR3: CASSSQTYEQYF. CDR3 DNA: TGTGCCAGCAGCTCACAGACCTACGAGCAGTACTTC.

The chain uses TRBV7-9 and TRBJ2-3; D possibly corresponds to TRBD2 (5 bases). Trimming cost V 2 bases and J 5 bases, with 11 bases left between them. Per the germline V gene, CDR1 is SEHNR and CDR2 is FQNEAQ (reference sequence). CDR3 length: 14 residues. In DNA form, the CDR3 reads TGTGCCAGCAGCTTAACTAGTTCGGGAGATACGCAGTATTTT. Protein product: CASSLTSSGDTQYF.

V is TRBV19 and J is TRBJ2-7; weak D call: TRBD1 (5 bases). Germline V gene sequence: CDR1 LNHDA, CDR2 SQIVND (reference sequence). V was trimmed by 6 bases and J by 3 bases, leaving 15 bases between them. The CDR3 length is 14 residues. The CDR3 region is CASSFDSYNYEQYF. CDR3 nucleotide sequence: TGTGCCAGTAGCTTCGACAGTTACAACTACGAGCAGTACTTC. Combining the CDR3 with reference TRBV19 and TRBJ2-7 gives the whole variable domain DGGITQSPKYLFRKEGQNVTLSCEQNLNHDAMYWYRQDPGQGLRLIYYSQIVNDFQKGDIAEGYSVSREKKESFPLTVTSAQKNPTAFYLCASSFDSYNYEQYFGPGTRLTVT.

The chain combines TRBV11-1 with TRBJ2-3; 10 bases are a match to TRBD2. Germline trimming cut 4 bases from V and 3 bases from J; bases unmatched to any gene: 7. CDR3 length: 16 residues. Looked up from germline, CDR1 is SGHAT and CDR2 is FQDESV (reference sequence). For the CDR3, the DNA is TGTGCCAGCAGCTCACTGCCTAGCGGGAGTACAGATACGCAGTATTTT. Amino acids: CASSSLPSGSTDTQYF. The entire variable domain, with the rest obtained from reference TRBV11-1 and TRBJ2-3, is as follows: EAEVAQSPRYKITEKSQAVAFWCDPISGHATLYWYRQILGQGPELLVQFQDESVVDDSQLPKDRFSAERLKGVDSTLKIQPAELGDSAMYLCASSSLPSGSTDTQYFGPGTRLTVL.

This clone was observed a handful of times. The rearrangement joins TRBV2 to TRBJ1-4; D gene unclear. The ends were cut back, 0 bases at V and 0 bases at J, with 8 bases in the middle. There are 16 residues in the CDR3. Germline lookup yields CDR1 SNHLY and CDR2 FYNNEI. CDR3 sequence reads: CASSEAHRTTNEKLFF. The CDR3, as DNA: TGTGCCAGCAGTGAAGCGCACAGAACAACTAATGAAAAACTGTTTTTT.

This clone has a handful of counts. The chain employs TRBV6-1 and TRBJ1-1, with 7 bases that match TRBD1. This CDR3 region has 14 residues. The trim removed 6 bases at V and 1 base at J, leaving 5 bases unmatched. Germline CDR1 is MNHNS and CDR2 is SASEGT. For the CDR3, the DNA is TGTGCCAGCAGGATACAGGGGTCGAACACTGAAGCTTTCTTT. As protein: CASRIQGSNTEAFF.

This clone was seen a few times. V usage is TRBV11-1 and J usage is TRBJ2-7; TRBD1 matches 7 bases. J gave up 2 bases and V 1 base, and 8 bases lay outside the gene matches. The CDR3 covers 16 residues. CDR1 is SGHAT and CDR2 is FQDESV in the germline V gene (reference sequence). The CDR3 reads CASSLEGAGLTYEQYF. CDR3 in DNA: TGTGCCAGCAGCTTAGAGGGGGCAGGCCTAACCTACGAGCAGTACTTC.

The rearrangement links TRBV5-4 to TRBJ2-5; D might be TRBD2 (6 bases). The CDR3 covers 16 residues. V was cut by 0 bases and J by 0 bases, with 12 bases left in between. Germline assignment: CDR1 SGHNT and CDR2 YYREEE (reference sequence). The DNA for the CDR3 is TGTGCCAGCAGCTTGGTGGTGCGGGGCCACCAAGAGACCCAGTACTTC. As protein: CASSLVVRGHQETQYF.

The V gene is TRBV11-2, the J gene TRBJ1-2; 7 nucleotides align to TRBD1. The CDR3 length is 16 residues. V shed 5 bases, J shed 1 base, and the junction held 10 bases outside the gene matches. CDR1 is SGHAT, CDR2 FQNNGV, per germline. Here the CDR3 DNA reads TGTGCCAGCAGCGGGCGGGACAGTCCCTTTAACTATGGCTACACCTTC. Translated: CASSGRDSPFNYGYTF.

The chain has TRBV5-1 and TRBJ2-2; D may be TRBD2 (6 bases). Germline loops: CDR1 SGHRS, CDR2 YFSETQ. The CDR3 sequence is 17 residues long. V gave up 3 bases and J gave up 1 base, with 16 bases separating them. CDR3 loop: CASSSGTGLGNTGELFF. The CDR3 DNA reads TGCGCCAGCAGCTCCGGTACGGGACTTGGGAACACCGGGGAGCTGTTTTTT.

This clone has just a few counts. This chain joins TRBV30 and TRBJ1-6; D is possibly TRBD1 (5 bases). The germline gives CDR1 GTSNPN, CDR2 SVGIG (reference sequence). The germline V and J ends were trimmed by 0 bases and 8 bases, with 5 bases remaining between them. The CDR3 runs to 12 residues. The CDR3 DNA reads as TGTGCCTGGAGTGTACAGGATTCACCCCTCCACTTT. Its translation: CAWSVQDSPLHF.

The V and J genes are TRBV30 and TRBJ2-1; D unclear. Trimming took 0 bases from V and 8 from J, leaving 5 bases between them. The CDR3 is made up of 11 amino acids. Germline lookup yields CDR1 GTSNPN and CDR2 SVGIG (reference sequence). The CDR3 here is CAWSVIYEQFF. In DNA, the CDR3 is TGTGCCTGGAGTGTAATCTATGAGCAGTTCTTC.

A remark on this clone: The same CDR3 can be traced to other DNA sequences in this sample. The chain links TRBV5-1 to TRBJ2-1, with D possibly being TRBD2 (5 bases). Per germline, CDR1 SGHRS and CDR2 YFSETQ. The germline V and J ends were trimmed by 4 bases and 0 bases, with 8 bases remaining between them. The CDR3 spans 14 residues. CDR3 protein: CASSLGSSYNEQFF. The CDR3 DNA reads as TGCGCCAGCAGCCTGGGGAGCTCCTACAATGAGCAGTTCTTC.

V and J are TRBV5-4 and TRBJ2-1; TRBD1 matches at 9 bases. The CDR3 spans 14 residues. CDR1 and CDR2 from the germline V gene are SGHNT and YYREEE (reference sequence). Losses at the gene ends were 4 bases for V and 5 bases for J; bases not matched to a gene: 4. CDR3 amino acids: CASSARDRDNEQFF. The CDR3 region has the DNA TGTGCCAGCAGCGCCCGGGACAGGGACAATGAGCAGTTCTTC.

Remarks on this clone: The junction shows a germline mismatch at one end, possibly a read error. The rearrangement uses TRBV6-1 and TRBJ1-1; 9 bases line up with TRBD1. This CDR3 region has 15 residues. Germline V CDR1 and CDR2: MNHNS, SASEGT. The CDR3, as DNA: TGTGCCAGCAGGGAAGGACAGGGGTGGAACACTGAAGCTTTCTTT. Residues: CASREGQGWNTEAFF.